The 19 T cell receptor beta chains listed next were all sequenced from one sample in a study of cytomegalovirus exposure and HLA in healthy donors. A multiplex PCR was run with 60 Vbeta primers and 13 Jbeta primers. Only in-frame clones appear in the TCRdb table, and some are missing; sequencing was by immunoSEQ multiplex PCR. This sample has 35,000 to 40,000 clones, with 66% found just once. Input material: PBMCs. These receptors were obtained from a man between 45 and 60 years old in good health and CMV-seropositive.

The rearrangement links TRBV28 to TRBJ2-5; a possible D gene is TRBD2 (7 bases). This CDR3 region has 15 residues. Germline assignment: CDR1 MDHEN and CDR2 SYDVKM. The V and J ends lost 4 bases and 5 bases respectively, with 17 bases between them. In nucleotides, the CDR3 is TGTGCCAGCAGTTCCCCTCTGCGGGGGCGGGAGACCCAGTACTTC. This sequence encodes CASSSPLRGRETQYF.

The chain couples TRBV19 to TRBJ2-3; D gene ambiguous. Deletions cut 5 bases from V and 4 bases from J, with 7 bases between. This CDR3 is built from 12 residues. Germline CDR1 LNHDA, CDR2 SQIVND (reference sequence). The CDR3 DNA sequence: TGTGCCAGTAGTGCCCGGTCAGATACGCAGTATTTT. Protein: CASSARSDTQYF.

The chain links TRBV28 to TRBJ1-5; TRBD1 is a possible D gene (6 bases). Germline V gives CDR1 MDHEN, CDR2 SYDVKM. The CDR3 spans 17 residues. Trimming removed 4 bases at V and 2 bases at J, with 18 bases between. The CDR3 region is CASSSPVGGGGNQPQHF. The CDR3 DNA reads TGTGCCAGCAGTTCCCCTGTTGGTGGGGGCGGCAATCAGCCCCAGCATTTT.

This chain links TRBV7-2 with TRBJ1-5; D is ambiguous. Germline V gene lookup returns CDR1 SGHTA and CDR2 FQGNSA. V was cut by 2 bases and J by 0 bases, with 8 bases left in between. The CDR3 is made up of 15 amino acids. The CDR3 reads CASSLLGDSNQPQHF. For the CDR3, the DNA is TGTGCCAGCAGCTTATTAGGAGATAGCAATCAGCCCCAGCATTTT.

The chain links TRBV30 to TRBJ1-1; a weak D match, TRBD1 (5 bases). Germline CDR1 and CDR2: GTSNPN and SVGIG (reference sequence). V gave up 0 bases and J gave up 7 bases, with 15 bases separating them. The CDR3 is 14 amino acids. The CDR3 loop is CAWSVRRAGGEAFF. The CDR3 DNA is TGTGCCTGGAGTGTACGCAGGGCCGGTGGTGAAGCTTTCTTT.

A remark on this clone: The same CDR3 is also encoded by other DNA sequences in this sample. The genes are TRBV19 and TRBJ1-1; a possible D gene is TRBD1 (5 bases). The V end was cut by 7 bases, the J end by 2 bases, with 11 bases between. Germline loops: CDR1 LNHDA, CDR2 SQIVND (reference sequence). This CDR3 spans 13 amino acids. The CDR3 protein is CASKPGDNTEAFF. CDR3 nucleotides: TGTGCCAGTAAGCCGGGGGATAACACTGAAGCTTTCTTT.

V gene TRBV5-6 combines with J gene TRBJ1-1, with D possibly matching TRBD1 (5 bases). Trimming took off 1 base at V and 5 bases at J, with 9 bases between the two ends. There are 13 residues in the CDR3. Looked up from germline, CDR1 is SGHDT and CDR2 is YYEEEE. The CDR3 DNA reads as TGTGCCAGCAGCTTGCAGGGTGGAACTGAAGCTTTCTTT. Protein sequence: CASSLQGGTEAFF.

The chain has TRBV7-2 and TRBJ1-6; maybe TRBD1 (6 bases). Per germline, CDR1 SGHTA and CDR2 FQGNSA. CDR3 length equals 15 residues. The V end lost 5 bases, the J end lost 3 bases, and 11 bases lay between the germline ends. The CDR3 nucleotides are TGTGCCAGCAGCCTCCGGGACAACTATAATTCACCCCTCCACTTT. It translates to CASSLRDNYNSPLHF.

In its sample, this clone was seen a few times. The genes are TRBV30 and TRBJ1-2; D ambiguous. The germline gives CDR1 GTSNPN, CDR2 SVGIG (reference sequence). The ends were cut back, 2 bases at V and 8 bases at J, with 15 bases in the middle. The CDR3 has 13 residues. CDR3 loop: CAWSPTAGSGYTF. CDR3 sequence (DNA): TGTGCCTGGAGTCCCACCGCAGGCTCCGGCTACACCTTC.

V usage is TRBV4-1 and J usage is TRBJ2-5; TRBD1 matches at 8 bases. Germline CDR1 reads MGHRA; CDR2 reads YSYEKL. With 2 bases clipped from V and 1 base from J, the junction kept 12 bases outside the gene matches. The CDR3 has 18 amino acids. The CDR3: CASSQRRGQQGGQETQYF. DNA for the CDR3: TGCGCCAGCAGCCAACGAAGAGGGCAACAGGGGGGCCAAGAGACCCAGTACTTC.

The gene calls are TRBV5-1 and TRBJ2-5; D not certain. The CDR3 runs to 13 residues. Trimming pared 1 base from V and 3 bases from J, leaving 7 bases between. From germline, CDR1 is SGHRS and CDR2 YFSETQ. The CDR3 spells CASSLFPKETQYF. In DNA form, the CDR3 reads TGCGCCAGCAGCTTGTTTCCAAAAGAGACCCAGTACTTC.

V gene TRBV9 combines with J gene TRBJ2-2, with D tentatively TRBD1 (6 bases). Looked up from germline, CDR1 is SGDLS and CDR2 is YYNGEE. This CDR3 has 13 amino acids. With 3 bases removed from V and 5 bases from J, the gap between germline ends came to 8 bases. The chain's CDR3 is CASSDRETGELFF. CDR3 in DNA: TGTGCCAGCAGCGACAGGGAAACCGGGGAGCTGTTTTTT.

The chain links TRBV15 to TRBJ1-2, with TRBD1 matching over 8 bases. The length of the CDR3 is 15 residues. The V and J ends lost 0 bases and 8 bases, in that order; junction bases with no gene match: 8. Germline assignment: CDR1 LNHNV and CDR2 YYDKDF (reference sequence). CDR3 loop: CATSREEQGARGYTF. CDR3 DNA: TGTGCCACCAGCAGAGAGGAGCAGGGGGCCCGGGGCTACACCTTC.

In this sample, this clone turned up a few times. The rearrangement joins TRBV6-5 to TRBJ1-3, with 8 bases lining up with TRBD1. The ends lost 6 bases at V and 5 bases at J; junction bases unmatched: 6. The CDR3 sequence is 14 residues long. Germline CDR1 is MNHEY and CDR2 is SVGAGI. The CDR3 sequence is CASRADRDRNTIYF. In DNA, the CDR3 is TGTGCCAGCAGAGCGGACAGGGACAGAAACACCATATATTTT.

The sample holds a few counts of this clone. The V call is TRBV5-4, the J call TRBJ2-7; D might be TRBD1 (5 bases). Trimming stripped 3 bases from V and 2 bases from J, with 18 bases between. Germline V lookup: CDR1 SGHNT, CDR2 YYREEE (reference sequence). CDR3 length equals 16 residues. CDR3 DNA sequence: TGTGCCAGCAGCTCAGGAAGCTCAGGGAAGACCTACGAGCAGTACTTC. This encodes CASSSGSSGKTYEQYF.

The chain joins TRBV7-9 to TRBJ1-5, with 7 bases fitting TRBD1. Germline V gene data show CDR1 as SEHNR and CDR2 as FQNEAQ (reference sequence). This CDR3 has 14 residues. V gave up 5 bases and J gave up 4 bases; unmatched junction bases: 5. As DNA, the CDR3 is TGTGCCAGCAGCACTACAGGGGATAATCAGCCCCAGCATTTT. Amino acid sequence: CASSTTGDNQPQHF.

This clone was observed a few times. CDR3 sequence: CATSRSSGEADTQYF. In nucleotides, the CDR3 is TGTGCCACCAGCAGATCTAGCGGGGAGGCAGATACGCAGTATTTT. The chain carries TRBV15 and TRBJ2-3; TRBD2 matches at 9 bases. J lost 4 bases, V lost 2 bases, and 4 bases had no gene match. Germline values: CDR1 LNHNV, CDR2 YYDKDF (reference sequence). The CDR3 has 15 amino acids.

The chain joins TRBV6-1 to TRBJ1-5; the D is unclear. The germline V and J ends were trimmed by 7 bases and 4 bases, with 17 bases remaining between them. This CDR3 is built from 15 residues. Germline assignment: CDR1 MNHNS and CDR2 SASEGT. CDR3 loop: CASIRSRDANQPQHF. The CDR3 DNA follows: TGTGCCAGCATTAGGTCGCGGGATGCAAATCAGCCCCAGCATTTT.

This clone was counted a few times. The chain recombines TRBV19 with TRBJ1-1; TRBD1 aligns across 7 bases. CDR1 and CDR2 (germline): LNHDA, SQIVND (reference sequence). The V gene end was trimmed by 9 bases and the J gene end by 9 bases; junction bases not matched to a gene: 7. The CDR3 extends over 11 amino acids. CDR3 sequence (DNA): TGTGCCAGCAAGACAGGGCAAAAAGCTTTCTTT. This codes for CASKTGQKAFF.